This T cell receptor beta chain is drawn from a study of cytomegalovirus exposure and HLA in healthy donors. The study's findings and limits: Generally TCR sequences proved uncommon, though certain public TCRs appeared in numerous donors. In vitro assays verified that three CMV-associated chains recognized CMV antigens specifically. That first-cohort TCR clusters tended to co-occur in the 120 or so validation repertoires was found in a later analysis.

The CDR3 is made up of 15 amino acids. Germline V gene sequence: CDR1 MDHEN, CDR2 SYDVKM. V was clipped by 7 bases and J by 5 bases; unmatched bases: 10. The protocol was immunoSEQ multiplex PCR, while the TCRdb copy is restricted to in-frame clones and leaves out a portion. The sample carries roughly 350,000 clones, 80% to 90% recorded once. Comment on this clone: Its matching antigen is unknown.

This sequence joins TRBV28 and TRBJ2-5; 10 nucleotides align to TRBD1. The sequenced sample was PBMCs. This sequence originates from a woman between 18 and 29 years old in good health and CMV-seronegative. CDR3 protein: CASTWGTGAQETQYF. The CDR3 nucleotides read TGTGCCAGCACATGGGGGACAGGGGCCCAGGAGACCCAGTACTTC.